A single sample is the source of the 16 T cell receptor beta chains below, sequenced in a study of Ad26.COV2.S vaccination and SARS-CoV-2 variants. TCRdb keeps only in-frame clones here, not all; method: immunoSEQ multiplex PCR. The data contain hundreds of thousands of clones, more than 80% of them singletons. Treatment here: around 19 received Ad26.COV2.S at low or high dose, single or two shots; 5 received placebo; per-sample allocation not given. The samples date from day 63 after the first vaccine or placebo injection. Material: peripheral blood, obtained in a trial of Ad26.COV2.S vaccine versus placebo. All receptors derive from a person between 18 and 60 years old who received the Ad26.COV2.S COVID-19 vaccine or a placebo.

This clone was counted once. V and J are TRBV20-1 and TRBJ2-1, with TRBD2 matching over 8 bases. Per germline, CDR1 DFQATT and CDR2 SNEGSKA (reference sequence). CDR3 length: 15 residues. V dropped 3 bases and J dropped 4; count of bases not matched to a gene: 8. The CDR3 DNA reads as TGCAGTGCTAGTGACACTAGCGGCCCATACAATGAGCAGTTCTTC. This gives the protein CSASDTSGPYNEQFF.

The J gene is TRBJ1-4, the V gene TRBV5-1; 7 bases line up with TRBD1. CDR1 is SGHRS and CDR2 is YFSETQ in the germline V gene. V was pared by 0 bases and J by 8 bases, with 7 bases of the junction left unmatched. The CDR3 is made up of 15 amino acids. The CDR3 is CASSLAKGAGEKLFF. Here the CDR3 DNA reads TGCGCCAGCAGCTTGGCCAAGGGGGCAGGAGAAAAACTGTTTTTT.

The CDR3 loop reads CASSEGQARSSYNSPLHF. DNA of the CDR3: TGTGCCAGCAGTGAGGGACAGGCCCGGAGCTCCTATAATTCACCCCTCCACTTT. This chain joins TRBV6-1 and TRBJ1-6; 8 bases are a match to TRBD1. The CDR3 runs 18 residues. Germline V CDR1 and CDR2: MNHNS, SASEGT. V gave up 3 bases and J gave up 0 bases; unmatched junction bases: 7.

The chain couples TRBV5-6 to TRBJ1-3; D is possibly TRBD1 (6 bases). Deletions cut 5 bases from V and 0 bases from J, with 12 bases between. The CDR3 sequence is 15 residues long. Germline V gene data show CDR1 as SGHDT and CDR2 as YYEEEE. CDR3 amino acids: CASRKDSSSGNTIYF. CDR3 bases: TGTGCCAGCAGGAAGGACAGCTCCTCTGGAAACACCATATATTTT.

The rearrangement joins TRBV18 to TRBJ1-5; possible D gene TRBD1, 6 bases. This CDR3 region has 15 residues. Trimming took off 6 bases at V and 8 bases at J, with 20 bases between the two ends. Germline CDR1 and CDR2: KGHSH and LQKENI. The CDR3 protein is CASSPSGGGKEPQHF. As DNA, the CDR3 is TGTGCCAGCTCCCCGAGTGGGGGGGGCAAGGAGCCCCAGCATTTT.

J is TRBJ1-6 and V is TRBV30; no reliable D call. Germline-derived CDR1 and CDR2 are GTSNPN and SVGIG (reference sequence). CDR3 length equals 13 residues. Trimming shortened V by 3 bases and J by 0 bases, and 3 bases separated the two germline ends. CDR3 sequence: CAWRPSYNSPLHF. In DNA form, the CDR3 reads TGTGCCTGGAGACCCTCCTATAATTCACCCCTCCACTTT.

V is TRBV5-1 and J is TRBJ2-2, with D possibly matching TRBD1 (6 bases). V was pared by 6 bases and J by 6 bases, with 15 bases between. Per the germline V gene, CDR1 is SGHRS and CDR2 is YFSETQ. This CDR3 region has 14 residues. CDR3 sequence (DNA): TGCGCCAGCAATAGGGCAGGGGCGTCCGGGGAGCTGTTTTTT. This encodes CASNRAGASGELFF.

As DNA, the CDR3 is TGTGCCATCAGTGAGTTTGCCTTCTCTGGAAACACCATATATTTT. Amino acid sequence: CAISEFAFSGNTIYF. The gene calls are TRBV10-3 and TRBJ1-3; D is uncertain. The germline V gene encodes CDR1 ENHRY and CDR2 SYGVKD. The V end lost 1 base, the J end lost 0 bases, and 7 bases lay between the germline ends. CDR3 length: 15 amino acids.

The J gene is TRBJ2-5, the V gene TRBV2, with TRBD2 identical over 7 bases. This CDR3 is built from 12 residues. Germline CDR1 SNHLY, CDR2 FYNNEI. J lost 4 bases, V lost 7 bases, and 3 bases had no gene match. This CDR3 is CASTGLGETQYF. The CDR3 coding sequence is TGTGCCAGCACTGGACTAGGAGAGACCCAGTACTTC.

The genes are TRBV4-3 and TRBJ2-7; a weak D match, TRBD1 (8 bases). The CDR3 length is 16 residues. V dropped 0 bases and J dropped 6 bases, with 18 bases sitting between them. CDR1 LGHNA and CDR2 YSLEER come from the germline V gene. As DNA, the CDR3 is TGCGCCAGCAGCCAAGAGAAAGGACAGGGAGGGATCGAGCAGTACTTC. It yields the protein CASSQEKGQGGIEQYF.

The chain is built from TRBV30 and TRBJ1-5; possible D gene TRBD1, 5 bases. The CDR3 covers 18 residues. Germline V gene sequence: CDR1 GTSNPN, CDR2 SVGIG (reference sequence). V lost 1 base and J 4 bases, leaving 23 bases between the germline ends. CDR3 DNA sequence: TGTGCCTGGAGTGGGTTAAATGGGGGACTGAGGAGTAATCAGCCCCAGCATTTT. Encoded protein: CAWSGLNGGLRSNQPQHF.

Worth noting for this clone: In the same sample, other DNA sequences code for this CDR3. V and J are TRBV24-1 and TRBJ2-7; the D is unclear. Looked up from germline, CDR1 is KGHDR and CDR2 is SFDVKD. The CDR3 consists of 13 residues. V was shortened by 4 bases and J by 0 bases, with 6 bases between the two germline ends. Written as DNA, the CDR3 is TGTGCCACCAGTGACGGCCCCTCCTACGAGCAGTACTTC. Its translation: CATSDGPSYEQYF.

CDR3 loop: CAWSPGWRNTIYF. The CDR3 region has the DNA TGTGCCTGGAGTCCGGGGTGGAGAAACACCATATATTTT. The genes are TRBV30 and TRBJ1-3; no clear D gene. V was cut by 2 bases and J by 5 bases, with 10 bases left in between. Looked up from germline, CDR1 is GTSNPN and CDR2 is SVGIG (reference sequence). The CDR3 length is 13 residues.

Only a few counts were recorded for this clone. The rearrangement links TRBV14 to TRBJ2-7; D is undetermined. V lost 5 bases and J 7 bases, leaving 9 bases between the germline ends. Germline values: CDR1 SGHDN, CDR2 FVKESK. The CDR3 covers 11 residues. The CDR3 DNA sequence: TGTGCCAGCAGCAGGTCGCGGGAGCAGTACTTC. Translation: CASSRSREQYF.

The chain uses TRBV7-2 and TRBJ2-5; a weak D match, TRBD2 (5 bases). Per germline, CDR1 SGHTA and CDR2 FQGNSA. Trimming took 3 bases from V and 5 from J, leaving 13 bases between them. CDR3 length: 14 residues. Written as DNA, the CDR3 is TGTGCCAGCAGCTTTAATGAGGGATCGGAGACCCAGTACTTC. Protein: CASSFNEGSETQYF.

This chain joins TRBV6-6 and TRBJ1-5; D perhaps matches TRBD1 (6 bases). Germline V gene data show CDR1 as MNHNY and CDR2 as SVGAGI (reference sequence). Trimming shortened V by 2 bases and J by 5 bases, and 10 bases separated the two germline ends. This CDR3 has 14 amino acids. The CDR3 is CASSYGGGDQPQHF. In nucleotides, the CDR3 is TGTGCCAGCAGTTACGGGGGGGGCGATCAGCCCCAGCATTTT.